The 6 T cell receptor beta chains reported below all come from one sample, sequenced in a study of T-cell memory formation after mild COVID-19. TCRdb analysed the 5' RACE reads with MiXCR anew, one entry per CDR3 protein. There are about 190,000 distinct CDR3 sequences in the sample; around 17% occur only once, and about 2.4% lies in the top ten. The specimen sequenced was PBMCs or a T cell subset sorted from them (not recorded which). All receptors derive from an adult woman who had mild COVID-19 (a few samples of this study predate the infection). Cell type and time point are not known.

CDR3 in amino acids: CASSSGFPDEQYF. The DNA of the CDR3 is TGTGCCAGCAGCTCCGGGTTTCCGGACGAGCAGTACTTC. This chain connects TRBV7-2 to TRBJ2-7, with no clear D. This CDR3 contains 13 residues. V gave up 4 bases and J gave up 5 bases, with 12 bases separating them. Germline CDR1 reads SGHTA; CDR2 reads FQGNSA.

This clonotype was observed a handful of times. This chain links TRBV28 with TRBJ2-3; a possible D gene is TRBD1 (5 bases). In germline, CDR1 is MDHEN, CDR2 SYDVKM. Trimming stripped 6 bases from V and 4 bases from J, with 14 bases between. The length of the CDR3 is 14 residues. CDR3 sequence reads: CASRAEGVADTQYF. CDR3 sequence (DNA): TGTGCCAGCAGGGCGGAAGGGGTCGCAGATACGCAGTATTTT.

The chain couples TRBV5-1 to TRBJ1-2, with a possible D match to TRBD1 (6 bases). V shed 0 bases and J shed 5 bases, with 8 bases lying between them. The germline V gene has CDR1 SGHRS and CDR2 YFSETQ. The CDR3 extends over 13 amino acids. The CDR3 loop is CASSLGDTYGYTF. The CDR3 DNA is TGCGCCAGCAGCTTGGGGGACACTTATGGCTACACCTTC.

V is TRBV12-3 or TRBV12-4 and J is TRBJ2-3, with TRBD2 matching 10 bases. The V segment lost 6 bases and the J segment 4 bases; nucleotides outside the gene matches: 4. The length of the CDR3 is 14 residues. This chain's CDR3 is CASRSGTSADTQYF. CDR3 sequence (DNA): TGTGCCAGCAGATCCGGGACTAGCGCAGATACGCAGTATTTT.

The table lists this clonotype with a few counts. The chain recombines TRBV5-1 with TRBJ1-1; TRBD1 agrees at 7 bases. Germline V gives CDR1 SGHRS, CDR2 YFSETQ. This CDR3 spans 14 amino acids. The ends lost 3 bases at V and 3 bases at J; junction bases unmatched: 5. The DNA for the CDR3 is TGCGCCAGCAGCTCGGGACAGCCGGACACTGAAGCTTTCTTT. Its protein is CASSSGQPDTEAFF.

V and J are TRBV12-3 or TRBV12-4 and TRBJ2-5; 8 bases map to TRBD2. V lost 3 bases, J lost 1 base, and 7 bases stayed unmatched. This CDR3 is built from 16 residues. The CDR3 is CASSFSRTSSQETQYF. The CDR3 DNA sequence: TGTGCCAGCAGTTTTTCCCGGACTAGCAGCCAAGAGACCCAGTACTTC.